This TCR beta chain is from a study of blood T cell repertoires in COVID-19. Study at large: Researchers got acute and convalescent COVID-19 samples from the United States, Italy and Spain. PBMCs, B-cell-depleted T cells, or T cells provided the cDNA or gDNA that made up the material.

CDR1 and CDR2 (germline): LNHNV, YYDKDF (reference sequence). The CDR3 loop spans 16 amino acids. V lost 2 bases to trimming and J lost 3 bases; unmatched junction nucleotides: 10. Original processing methods: The assay estimated nucleated cells by amplifying reference gene primers. Profiling relied on immunoSEQ multiplex PCR, and the TCRdb table lists in-frame clones only, not all of them. The D gene and trimming were derived from the DNA, and the V and J assignments and clone size from that table. In the table there are about 46,000 clones, approximately 86% of which are singletons. This receptor was obtained from a man between 60 and 75 years old with active or convalescent COVID-19. This sequence joins TRBV15 and TRBJ2-7; 7 bases line up with TRBD1. The sequencing input was peripheral blood. The CDR3 loop reads CATSRPPGTADYEQYF. The CDR3 DNA follows: TGTGCCACCAGCAGACCACCCGGGACAGCCGACTACGAGCAGTACTTC.